The source of this T cell receptor (beta chain) is a study of OX40 agonist ivuxolimab in advanced cancers. Study observations and caveats: Also present in some nonresponders was a low level of normalized T-cell clonal expansion.

There are 14 residues in the CDR3. Losses at the gene ends were 4 bases for V and 1 base for J; bases not matched to a gene: 1. Germline CDR1 KGHSH, CDR2 LQKENI. In its sample, this clone was seen a few times. The antigen remains undetermined. Libraries were prepared by immunoSEQ multiplex PCR; TCRdb keeps only in-frame clonotypes and omits some of them. The profile shows approximately 58,000 clones, about four fifths of them singletons. The sequence came from an adult with an advanced solid tumor such as melanoma, head and neck, liver or kidney cancer. The specimen comprised CD4+ or CD8+ T cells sorted from blood, sampled in a trial of the OX40 agonist ivuxolimab. The V gene is TRBV18, the J gene TRBJ1-1, with 9 positions matching TRBD1. The CDR3 region has the DNA TGTGCCAGCTCACGGGACAGGGAGAACACTGAAGCTTTCTTT. It specifies CASSRDRENTEAFF.